This entry describes one T cell receptor beta chain. Its target is unknown. Other nucleotide sequences in the sample specify the same CDR3. Naive CD4+ cells were CD45RA-selected; the remaining cells were memory. The data were taken from a study of shared clonotypes between healthy human individuals. Whole-study findings and limits: Measured sharing among donors was expected to vary with sequencing depth. Generally, naive subsets (rather than memory subsets) showed larger estimated richness. In contrast to clonotypes shared by all four donors, non-shared clonotypes had lower generation probabilities.

Profiled with immunoSEQ multiplex PCR; TCRdb holds only in-frame clones, not every one. The sample consists of fewer than 200,000 clones, roughly 93% of them appearing once. Trimming cost V 3 bases and J 3 bases; bases outside gene matches: 2. In germline, CDR1 is KGHSH, CDR2 LQKENI. This CDR3 contains 14 residues. The sample consisted of naive CD4+ T cells sorted from blood. Subset denoted: CD45RA+ positively selected. V gene TRBV18 combines with J gene TRBJ1-1; 9 bases agree with TRBD1. The origin of this receptor is a woman in her thirties in good health. The DNA of the CDR3 is TGTGCCAGCTCACCTGGACAGGGGTACACTGAAGCTTTCTTT. Its translation: CASSPGQGYTEAFF.